The T cell receptor beta chain under discussion was sequenced for a study of blood T cells in healthy people across ages (dated by TCRdb to between 2014 and 2016). Background for the entire study: Template switching captured roughly one uniquely barcoded TCR beta cDNA molecule per two T cells in model experiments. Donors of different ages were randomly distributed across sequencing lanes to avoid experimental bias. Using the same blood draw, the study looked at two additional independent replicas of 1 million unique cDNA reads for two donors, one aged 18 to 30 and the other aged 80 or older. Using deep sequencing normalized with unique cDNA molecular identifiers, the study measured how TCR beta repertoire diversity changes with age. Donors were grouped into four age groups: young (average about 15 years), middle-aged (roughly 37), aged (about 59) and long-lived (over 80).

CDR1 and CDR2, per the germline V gene (reference sequence), are SGHNT and YYREEE. From the cysteine through the phenylalanine, the CDR3 covers 12 amino acids. Only the CDR3 portion is preserved as DNA: 36 bases, with reading frame beginning at the first base. What the study reported, not specific to this receptor: Conclusive comparison of naive and antigen-experienced compartments was prevented by the profiling of bulk unsorted PBMCs. Compared with the aged group, the long-lived group had more naive CD4+ T cells, fewer expanded clones and increased TCR diversity, a pattern suggesting age selection. Observed TCR beta diversity per million T cells fell roughly linearly with age, and a significant reduction was already apparent by age around 44. Donor CMV infection status was unknown, potentially confounding age-related changes in expanded clonotypes. There was a strong correlation between observed TCR beta diversity and the percentage of naive T cells measured by flow cytometry. Estimates of total diversity based on one million sequenced T cells were regarded as lower bounds and as underestimates.

The library was produced with 5' RACE. Sequenced on an Illumina HiSeq 2500. A second about 7 to 11 cycle PCR used a sample-barcoded 5' primer and a J-beta primer mix. A template-switch 5' adaptor carrying 12 random nucleotides introduced a unique molecular identifier onto each TCR beta cDNA molecule. Each sample yielded at least 2.5 million CDR3-containing paired-end reads. First-strand cDNA synthesis was performed from all RNA using the Mint cDNA synthesis kit, with priming by a TRBC-specific oligonucleotide. Following uracil-DNA glycosylase treatment, a first 18-cycle PCR with universal primers M1SS and BC2_uni_R was performed on all cDNA. On the study's bioinformatics: For normalization, 1 million high-quality reads, each with a distinct molecular identifier, were randomly selected from each sample. Instead of being binned into consensus sequences, reads with shared molecular identifiers were discarded. CDR3 identification, clonotype clustering and error correction used MiTCR with a Q25 quality threshold and the strictest error-elimination algorithm. A nonparametric unseen species model with Euler transformation was used to estimate lower-bound total TCR beta diversity. The public reads were reprocessed in TCRdb via fastp at Q25 and MiXCR, keeping in-frame beta chains. Identical CDR3 proteins give one entry, which carries the most common genes and DNA. The V and J calls, along with clone size, are taken from TCRdb and not from the paper's own processing. In this sample the table shows under 950,000 distinct CDR3 sequences, about a fifth of which occur a single time. Of the sample, roughly a fifth falls within the top ten clones.

Only a few counts were recorded for this clonotype. Its antigen remains undetermined. The junction shows a germline mismatch at one end, possibly a read error. Donors were a few dozen systemically healthy Caucasian individuals from Russia aged roughly 6 to 100 years. Around 10 milliliters of peripheral blood were collected from each donor into EDTA-treated Vacutainer tubes. Ficoll-Paque density-gradient centrifugation was used to isolate PBMCs, with at least 6 million obtained per sample. Total RNA, at least 6 micrograms per sample, was extracted from PBMCs with Trizol reagent. For every donor, flow cytometry on a PBMC aliquot measured the percentage of naive CD45RAhigh/CD27high T cells.

Source material: blood. This sequence uses TRBV5-4 and TRBJ2-1; the D gene cannot be named for sure. This TCR came from a man between 65 and 79 years old in good health. CDR3 sequence: CAGSLSVDEQFF. The DNA is TGTGCCGGCAGCTTGTCAGTGGATGAGCAGTTCTTC.